The 22 T cell receptor beta chains presented below share a single source sample, sequenced in a study of blood T cell repertoires in COVID-19. Profiled with immunoSEQ multiplex PCR; TCRdb holds only in-frame clones, not every one. The table lists 150,000 to 200,000 clones, around 84% of them singletons. Sequencing was done on a sample of PBMCs or T cells enriched from blood (not recorded which). These receptors all stem from a middle-aged man who had recovered from COVID-19.

In its sample, this clone was seen a few times. The chain combines TRBV27 with TRBJ2-7, with 8 bases lining up with TRBD2. This CDR3 comprises 15 residues. V shed 2 bases, J shed 3 bases, and the junction held 6 bases outside the gene matches. Germline CDR1 and CDR2: MNHEY and SMNVEV (reference sequence). This CDR3 reads CASSLQAGAVYEQYF. As DNA, the CDR3 is TGTGCCAGCAGTTTACAAGCGGGGGCCGTCTACGAGCAGTACTTC.

This sequence joins TRBV5-1 and TRBJ1-2; no clear D. The CDR3 contains 14 residues. The V end lost 0 bases, the J end lost 1 base, and 7 bases lay between the germline ends. The germline CDR1 and CDR2 sequences are SGHRS and YFSETQ. The CDR3 nucleotides are TGCGCCAGCAGCTTGGGGGCATATAACTATGGCTACACCTTC. It yields the protein CASSLGAYNYGYTF.

The chain couples TRBV3-1 (or the pseudogene TRBV3-2) to TRBJ2-1, with D tentatively TRBD2 (5 bases). Germline V gene sequence: CDR1 LGHDT, CDR2 YNNKEL (reference sequence). V lost 4 bases and J lost 9, with 19 bases in between. This CDR3 spans 15 amino acids. Written as DNA, the CDR3 is TGTGCCAGCAGCCTTACCCCCTCGATAGGAGGTGAGCAGTTCTTC. Translated: CASSLTPSIGGEQFF.

This clone was seen only once. The chain joins TRBV19 to TRBJ1-3; D remains unclear. V lost 4 bases and J lost 4, with 11 bases in between. The CDR3 consists of 14 residues. CDR1 is LNHDA and CDR2 is SQIVND in the germline V gene (reference sequence). The CDR3 bases are TGTGCCAGTAGTACCAGAACGGGGGGAAACACCATATATTTT. As protein: CASSTRTGGNTIYF.

The chain couples TRBV2 to TRBJ2-5; D uncertain. Germline V lookup: CDR1 SNHLY, CDR2 FYNNEI. The CDR3 contains 15 residues. Trimming pared 2 bases from V and 4 bases from J, leaving 14 bases between. CDR3: CASSEQSEPRETQYF. Written as DNA, the CDR3 is TGTGCCAGCAGTGAACAGTCGGAGCCGCGAGAGACCCAGTACTTC.

This clone was counted a single time. The chain links TRBV30 to TRBJ2-6, with D maybe TRBD2 (5 bases). Germline V lookup: CDR1 GTSNPN, CDR2 SVGIG (reference sequence). Between the trimmed V and J ends, which lost 3 bases and 2 bases, there was a span of 14 bases. The CDR3 spans 16 residues. The CDR3 reads CAWSFFPGTGANVLTF. CDR3 DNA sequence: TGTGCCTGGAGCTTTTTCCCGGGAACTGGGGCCAACGTCCTGACTTTC.

This clone was seen a single time. The chain employs TRBV10-3 and TRBJ2-7; TRBD1 agrees at 8 bases. Trimming took 7 bases from V and 2 from J; bases not matched to a gene: 4. Germline V CDR1 and CDR2: ENHRY, SYGVKD. The CDR3 contains 13 residues. CDR3: CAITPGQAYEQYF. The CDR3 nucleotides are TGTGCCATCACCCCGGGACAGGCCTACGAGCAGTACTTC.

In DNA, the CDR3 is TGCGCCAGCAGCCCGACAGGGGGCCAAGGCATGGAGACCCAGTACTTC. The encoded protein is CASSPTGGQGMETQYF. The chain joins TRBV5-1 to TRBJ2-5, with 10 bases lining up with TRBD1. Germline V CDR1 and CDR2: SGHRS, YFSETQ. This CDR3 spans 16 amino acids. The junction had 11 bases not matched to a gene; V was cut back by 4 bases and J by 5 bases.

This chain connects TRBV19 to TRBJ2-1; TRBD2 matches at 10 bases. The CDR3 has 14 amino acids. CDR1 and CDR2 from the germline V gene are LNHDA and SQIVND (reference sequence). J was trimmed by 6 bases and V by 3 bases; bases with no gene match: 2. CDR3 protein: CASSIQRGGNEQFF. CDR3 DNA: TGTGCCAGTAGTATCCAGCGGGGGGGCAATGAGCAGTTCTTC.

Details on this clone: Other DNA sequences of this sample code for an identical CDR3. The rearrangement links TRBV7-6 to TRBJ1-2; no firm D call. The length of the CDR3 is 12 residues. Per germline, CDR1 SGHVS and CDR2 FNYEAQ. V was trimmed by 3 bases and J by 6 bases, leaving 8 bases between them. The CDR3 reads CASSLSGDGYTF. Written as DNA, the CDR3 is TGTGCCAGCAGCTTGAGTGGAGATGGCTACACCTTC. Together with reference TRBV7-6 and TRBJ1-2, the CDR3 gives the full variable domain: GAGVSQSPRYKVTKRGQDVALRCDPISGHVSLYWYRQALGQGPEFLTYFNYEAQQDKSGLPNDRFSAERPEGSISTLTIQRTEQRDSAMYRCASSLSGDGYTFGSGTRLTVV.

V gene TRBV7-6 combines with J gene TRBJ1-4; 9 bases match TRBD1. V trimming: 4 bases; J trimming: 8 bases; junction bases outside the gene matches: 8. The CDR3 spans 15 residues. Germline V gene data show CDR1 as SGHVS and CDR2 as FNYEAQ. The DNA for the CDR3 is TGTGCCAGCAGCTCCGATGCAGGACAGGGGGAAAAACTGTTTTTT. Translation: CASSSDAGQGEKLFF. The variable domain in full, with the rest retrieved from reference TRBV7-6 and TRBJ1-4, is GAGVSQSPRYKVTKRGQDVALRCDPISGHVSLYWYRQALGQGPEFLTYFNYEAQQDKSGLPNDRFSAERPEGSISTLTIQRTEQRDSAMYRCASSSDAGQGEKLFFGSGTQLSVL.

V usage is TRBV21-1 and J usage is TRBJ2-2; TRBD2 is the table's D call and was not checked against the DNA. TRBV21-1 is an annotated pseudogene. This CDR3 has 15 residues. The DNA for the CDR3 is TGTGCCAGCAGCAAGAGTGCGGGGAACACCGGGGAGCTGTTTTTT. Protein sequence: CASSKSAGNTGELFF.

The CDR3 protein is CSGGQGTSEAFF. In DNA, the CDR3 is TGCAGCGGAGGACAGGGGACTAGTGAAGCTTTCTTT. The chain has TRBV29-1 and TRBJ1-1; 9 bases fit TRBD1. This CDR3 comprises 12 residues. Germline values: CDR1 SQVTM, CDR2 ANQGSEA. J lost 7 bases, V lost 7 bases, and 7 bases had no gene match.

The chain uses TRBV6-5 and TRBJ1-5; 11 bases agree with TRBD1. Trimming removed 6 bases from V and 6 bases from J; junction bases left unmatched: 7. The CDR3 is 15 residues long. The germline gives CDR1 MNHEY, CDR2 SVGAGI. The CDR3 here is CASRGGQGEGQPQHF. The CDR3 DNA sequence: TGTGCCAGCAGGGGGGGACAGGGGGAGGGTCAGCCCCAGCATTTT.

This sequence joins TRBV6-5 and TRBJ1-3; D remains unclear. V shed 0 bases and J shed 1 base, with 10 bases lying between them. The CDR3 contains 16 residues. The germline V gene encodes CDR1 MNHEY and CDR2 SVGAGI. The CDR3 bases are TGTGCCAGCAGTTACTCGAGCAGGATGTCTGGAAACACCATATATTTT. Translating it yields CASSYSSRMSGNTIYF.

The V gene is TRBV30, the J gene TRBJ2-5, with 7 positions matching TRBD1. V was clipped by 5 bases and J by 7 bases; unmatched bases: 10. This CDR3 region has 13 residues. The germline V gene encodes CDR1 GTSNPN and CDR2 SVGIG (reference sequence). The CDR3 nucleotides are TGTGCCTGGGGGGACAGCCAGACATGGACCCAGTACTTC. Translation gives CAWGDSQTWTQYF.

J is TRBJ2-7 and V is TRBV12-3 or TRBV12-4, with TRBD2 matching over 11 bases. CDR3 length: 12 amino acids. The J segment lost 6 bases and the V segment lost 5 bases, leaving 0 bases of the junction unmatched. CDR3 loop: CASSTSGGEQYF. In nucleotides, the CDR3 is TGTGCCAGCAGTACTAGCGGGGGCGAGCAGTACTTC.

The rearrangement links TRBV11-2 to TRBJ1-2; 7 bases align to TRBD1. Germline V gives CDR1 SGHAT, CDR2 FQNNGV. The CDR3 length is 14 residues. V dropped 1 base and J dropped 3; count of bases not matched to a gene: 2. CDR3: CASSLAGGDYGYTF. The DNA for the CDR3 is TGTGCCAGCAGCTTAGCAGGGGGTGACTATGGCTACACCTTC. Combining the CDR3 with reference TRBV11-2 and TRBJ1-2 gives the whole variable domain EAGVAQSPRYKIIEKRQSVAFWCNPISGHATLYWYQQILGQGPKLLIQFQNNGVVDDSQLPKDRFSAERLKGVDSTLKIQPAKLEDSAVYLCASSLAGGDYGYTFGSGTRLTVV.

The chain links TRBV10-3 to TRBJ1-2; no firm D call. The CDR3 length is 15 residues. Germline V gives CDR1 ENHRY, CDR2 SYGVKD. V dropped 6 bases and J dropped 3 bases, with 17 bases sitting between them. The CDR3 DNA reads TGTGCCATCAGGCCCCACGAGGTGAAGGACTATGGCTACACCTTC. Translation gives CAIRPHEVKDYGYTF.

The V call is TRBV7-8, the J call TRBJ1-3; D is unclear. V lost 1 base and J lost 3, with 13 bases in between. The germline CDR1 and CDR2 sequences are SGHVS and FQNEAQ. The CDR3 is 16 amino acids. CDR3 residues: CASSLVSSGSGNTIYF. DNA of the CDR3: TGTGCCAGCAGCTTAGTCTCTTCGGGGAGTGGAAACACCATATATTTT.

This sequence joins TRBV7-3 and TRBJ2-2; 7 nucleotides agree with TRBD2. The germline gives CDR1 SGHTA, CDR2 FQGTGA. Trimming took 5 bases from V and 6 from J; bases not matched to a gene: 6. The CDR3 is 14 amino acids. CDR3 DNA: TGTGCCAGCAGCCCTACGGGACTACCCGGGGAGCTGTTTTTT. Protein product: CASSPTGLPGELFF.

This clone is a singleton in its sample. The chain links TRBV6-5 to TRBJ2-2; possibly TRBD1 for D (6 bases). CDR1 and CDR2 (germline): MNHEY, SVGAGI. V was shortened by 3 bases and J by 8 bases, with 16 bases between the two germline ends. This CDR3 region has 15 residues. CDR3 region: CASSYSDSSRGELFF. CDR3 DNA sequence: TGTGCCAGCAGTTATTCGGACAGCTCAAGGGGGGAGCTGTTTTTT.